The clone carrying this T cell receptor beta chain has only a few counts. What it recognizes is unknown. Donors consisted of healthy bone marrow donors. The sample originates from a study of cytomegalovirus exposure and HLA in healthy donors. With 60 Vbeta and 13 Jbeta primers, the PCR was carried out. Here immunoSEQ multiplex PCR was the method, and the copy in TCRdb shows in-frame clones only, minus some. The data hold around 130,000 clones, with over 80% observed a single time. Study-wide results and limits: For most TCR beta V segments, an earlier analysis put the productive rate at about 87% or about 30% of the time. In a later analysis, across HLA loci, associated TCR counts were highest for DRB1, lowest for HLA-C.

Material for sequencing was PBMCs. This clonotype was sampled from a boy aged 5-17 years in good health and CMV-seronegative.

CDR3 protein: CASSLRTSYNEQFF. The DNA for the CDR3 is TGTGCCAGCAGCTTACGGACTAGCTACAATGAGCAGTTCTTC. V usage is TRBV13 and J usage is TRBJ2-1; 7 bases are shared with TRBD2. The germline V gene encodes CDR1 PRHDT and CDR2 FYEKMQ (reference sequence). V was pared by 2 bases and J by 3 bases, with 1 base of the junction left unmatched. This CDR3 is 14 amino acids long.